This TCR beta chain appears in the sequencing data of a study of T cell responses to AZD1222 COVID-19 vaccine. Overall study: Timing groups of about 4 and about 12 weeks for second doses were pooled. Findings and limits, study-wide: Repertoires were sampled only after the peak T cell response. The sample set comprised mostly white British donors with more females, and clonal diversity was possibly underestimated.

As regards this clone: Its target is unknown.

TCRdb's table, derived via immunoSEQ multiplex PCR, lists solely in-frame clones and lacks some. This sample has 100,000 to 150,000 clones, with about nine tenths found just once. Germline loops: CDR1 SNHLY, CDR2 FYNNEI. Trimming stripped 8 bases from V and 1 base from J, with 11 bases between. CDR3 length: 13 residues. This sequence was found in an adult in good health. The chain has TRBV2 and TRBJ1-1; D remains ambiguous. Sequences were derived from peripheral blood, sampled on day 0 of AZD1222 vaccination. Written as DNA, the CDR3 is TGTGCCAGCTCTGAAATAGAGAACACTGAAGCTTTCTTT. Translating gives CASSEIENTEAFF.